These 2 T cell receptor beta chains were sequenced from one sample in a study of Ad26.COV2.S vaccination and SARS-CoV-2 variants. The sample's treatment: around 19 received Ad26.COV2.S at low or high dose, single or two shots; about 5 received placebo; per-sample allocation not given. On day 63 after the first injection, vaccine and placebo recipients gave samples. Produced via immunoSEQ multiplex PCR; TCRdb's table is partial and in-frame only. The repertoire holds 200,000 to 250,000 clones, 70% to 90% seen once, with approximately 12% in the top ten. The sequences come from peripheral blood, collected in a trial of Ad26.COV2.S vaccine versus placebo. Receptor source: a person aged 18 to 65 who received the Ad26.COV2.S COVID-19 vaccine or a placebo.

This rearrangement joins TRBV5-1 to TRBJ2-1; 7 nucleotides match TRBD2. Trimming removed 3 bases from V and 4 bases from J; junction bases left unmatched: 7. The CDR3 has 15 amino acids. Germline-derived CDR1 and CDR2 are SGHRS and YFSETQ. The DNA of the CDR3 is TGCGCCAGCAGCTGGAGCGGGGAAGATTACAATGAGCAGTTCTTC. Protein sequence: CASSWSGEDYNEQFF.

The chain links TRBV5-1 to TRBJ2-7, with 9 nucleotides matching TRBD1. CDR3 length equals 14 residues. Germline assignment: CDR1 SGHRS and CDR2 YFSETQ. J was trimmed by 2 bases and V by 1 base; bases with no gene match: 1. The CDR3 sequence: CASSLRDRAYEQYF. CDR3 nucleotides: TGCGCCAGCAGCTTGCGGGACAGGGCCTACGAGCAGTACTTC.